This record looks at one T cell receptor (beta chain) sequence and its context. The entry originates in a study of blood T cell repertoires in COVID-19. Study-level background: Samples representing acute and convalescent COVID-19 were sourced from the United States, Italy and Spain.

Source study methods: From reference gene primer amplification, estimates of nucleated cell counts were derived. Sequencing used immunoSEQ multiplex PCR; TCRdb keeps in-frame clones, though not all of them. Clonal size and the V and J genes are those of that table, whereas D and trimming came from the DNA. The sample yields 490,000 or so clones, approximately 86% seen once. Losses at the gene ends were 4 bases for V and 9 bases for J; bases not matched to a gene: 11. CDR3 size: 16 residues. CDR1 is SGHRS, CDR2 YFSETQ, per germline. Cohort allocation depended upon clinical history that participants reported. Cohort 3 recovered donors had two negative PCRs, clearance, or symptom resolution.

The rearrangement links TRBV5-1 to TRBJ2-1; 12 nucleotides agree with TRBD1. Sequencing was done on a sample of PBMCs or T cells enriched from blood (not recorded which). The TCR comes from a woman aged 55 to 70 who had recovered from COVID-19. The CDR3 is CASSPDPGTGGSEQFF. The CDR3 bases are TGCGCCAGCAGCCCCGACCCCGGGACAGGGGGCAGTGAGCAGTTCTTC.